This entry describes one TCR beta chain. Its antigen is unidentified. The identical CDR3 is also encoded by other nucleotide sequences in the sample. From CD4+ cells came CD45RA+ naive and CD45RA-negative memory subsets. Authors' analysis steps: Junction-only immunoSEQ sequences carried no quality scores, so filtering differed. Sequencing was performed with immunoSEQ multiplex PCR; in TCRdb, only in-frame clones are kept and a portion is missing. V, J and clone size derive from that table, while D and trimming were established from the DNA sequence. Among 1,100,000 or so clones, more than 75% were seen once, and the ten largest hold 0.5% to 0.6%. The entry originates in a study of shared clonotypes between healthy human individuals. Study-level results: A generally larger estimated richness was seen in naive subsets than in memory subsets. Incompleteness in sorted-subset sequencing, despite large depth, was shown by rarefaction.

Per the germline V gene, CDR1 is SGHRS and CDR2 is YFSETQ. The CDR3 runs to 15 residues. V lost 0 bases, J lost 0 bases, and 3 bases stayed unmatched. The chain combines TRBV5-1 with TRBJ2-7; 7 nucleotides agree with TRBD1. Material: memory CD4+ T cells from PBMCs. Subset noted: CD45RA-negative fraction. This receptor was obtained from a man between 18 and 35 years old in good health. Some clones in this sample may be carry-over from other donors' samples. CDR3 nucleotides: TGCGCCAGCAGCTTGGCAGGGGGTTTCTCCTACGAGCAGTACTTC. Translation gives CASSLAGGFSYEQYF. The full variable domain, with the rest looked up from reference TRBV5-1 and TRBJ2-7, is KAGVTQTPRYLIKTRGQQVTLSCSPISGHRSVSWYQQTPGQGLQFLFEYFSETQRNKGNFPGRFSGRQFSNSRSEMNVSTLELGDSALYLCASSLAGGFSYEQYFGPGTRLTVT.